This passage covers 15 T cell receptor beta chains from one sample sequenced in a study of T cell changes during pregnancy in multiple sclerosis. Sequencing used immunoSEQ multiplex PCR; TCRdb keeps in-frame clones, though not all of them. This sample carries over 70,000 clones, about 93% of them seen once, and the ten largest clones take 3.5% to 4.5%. Sequencing was performed on peripheral blood, taken in the first trimester of pregnancy. Every receptor here comes from a female donor with multiple sclerosis, enrolled in a pregnancy study.

This clone was detected once. V usage is TRBV5-1 and J usage is TRBJ1-4, with D possibly matching TRBD1 (5 bases). There are 15 residues in the CDR3. CDR1 SGHRS and CDR2 YFSETQ come from the germline V gene. V was clipped by 1 base and J by 7 bases, with 14 bases between them. Here the CDR3 reads CASSLRQGGGEKLFF. The CDR3 DNA follows: TGCGCCAGCAGCTTGCGGCAGGGCGGTGGTGAAAAACTGTTTTTT.

In nucleotides, the CDR3 is TGCGCCAGCAGCTTGGGTCAGTCCACAGATACGCAGTATTTT. Encoded protein: CASSLGQSTDTQYF. J is TRBJ2-3 and V is TRBV5-1; no clear D gene. This CDR3 is built from 14 residues. In germline, CDR1 is SGHRS, CDR2 YFSETQ. The ends were cut back, 0 bases at V and 2 bases at J, with 7 bases in the middle.

Concerning this clone itself: In the same sample, other DNA sequences code for this CDR3. The chain couples TRBV9 to TRBJ2-7; TRBD1 aligns across 10 bases. This CDR3 is 14 amino acids long. Germline CDR1 reads SGDLS; CDR2 reads YYNGEE. Germline trimming cut 0 bases from V and 3 bases from J; bases unmatched to any gene: 0. CDR3 residues: CASSVGDRGYEQYF. CDR3 DNA sequence: TGTGCCAGCAGCGTAGGGGACAGGGGCTACGAGCAGTACTTC.

A remark on this clone: At one end the junction does not follow the germline gene, possibly because of a read error. The chain uses TRBV29-1 and TRBJ2-2, with 8 bases identical to TRBD1. Per the germline V gene, CDR1 is SQVTM and CDR2 is ANQGSEA. The CDR3 is made up of 14 amino acids. CDR3 in DNA: TGCAGCGTTGGAGGACAGGGTATTCACCGGGGAGCTGTTTTT. Its translation is CSVGGQGIHRGAVF.

This chain links TRBV4-1 with TRBJ1-6, with a possible D match to TRBD1 (5 bases). Germline loops: CDR1 MGHRA, CDR2 YSYEKL. The CDR3 spans 16 residues. Deletions cut 5 bases from V and 5 bases from J, with 16 bases between. The CDR3: CASSLSPGLNNSPLHF. Here the CDR3 DNA reads TGCGCCAGCAGCTTGAGTCCGGGACTTAATAATTCACCCCTCCACTTT.

V usage is TRBV6-4 and J usage is TRBJ2-5; 9 bases are a match to TRBD2. This CDR3 comprises 15 residues. Trimming at V came to 4 bases and at J to 2 bases, leaving 5 bases not matched to a gene. Germline V gives CDR1 MRHNA, CDR2 SNTAGT. The CDR3, as DNA: TGTGCCAGCAGTGTAATAGCGGGGGTACAAGAGACCCAGTACTTC. Translated: CASSVIAGVQETQYF.

The chain employs TRBV6-5 and TRBJ2-7; D is possibly TRBD1 (5 bases). The CDR3 covers 16 residues. Germline lookup yields CDR1 MNHEY and CDR2 SVGAGI. V was pared by 0 bases and J by 2 bases, with 14 bases between. The CDR3 coding sequence is TGTGCCAGCAGTTACTCCGCCTGGGGCGCTCCCTACGAGCAGTACTTC. This codes for CASSYSAWGAPYEQYF.

The V call is TRBV6-4, the J call TRBJ2-1; D is perhaps TRBD2 (6 bases). CDR1 and CDR2 (germline): MRHNA, SNTAGT. CDR3 size: 13 residues. The V end was cut by 4 bases, the J end by 8 bases, with 12 bases between. In nucleotides, the CDR3 is TGTGCCAGCAGTGTGGCTAGCGAGGATGAGCAGTTCTTC. Its protein product is CASSVASEDEQFF.

The V call is TRBV5-1, the J call TRBJ2-5; TRBD1 matches 11 bases. TRBJ2-7 explains the end of the DNA better; the J call may be wrong. The CDR3 extends over 15 amino acids. The germline CDR1 and CDR2 sequences are SGHRS and YFSETQ. DNA of the CDR3: TGCGCCAGCAGCTTCGGGACAGGGGGTGTCTACGAGCAGTACTTC. Protein product: CASSFGTGGVYEQYF.

This clone was observed once. CDR3 bases: TGTGCCAGCAGTGAGGGACAGGGGGCTTTGGGTGAGCAGTTCTTC. This gives the protein CASSEGQGALGEQFF. This chain connects TRBV6-4 to TRBJ2-1, with 12 positions matching TRBD1. Germline-derived CDR1 and CDR2 are MRHNA and SNTAGT. This CDR3 region has 15 residues. With V trimmed by 3 bases and J by 9 bases, 6 bases remained unmatched.

CDR3 sequence: CASKGEGYGYTF. The CDR3 DNA sequence: TGTGCCAGCAAAGGGGAGGGCTATGGCTACACCTTC. J is TRBJ1-2 and V is TRBV9, with TRBD1 as a possible D gene (5 bases). With 6 bases removed from V and 4 bases from J, the gap between germline ends came to 10 bases. The V gene's germline CDR1 is SGDLS and CDR2 YYNGEE. The CDR3 is 12 amino acids.

The rearrangement links TRBV29-1 to TRBJ2-1, with 9 bases aligning to TRBD1. This CDR3 has 13 residues. Germline loops: CDR1 SQVTM, CDR2 ANQGSEA. V lost 6 bases, J lost 0 bases, and 0 bases stayed unmatched. The CDR3 nucleotides read TGCAGCGTGACAGGGGGCTCCTACAATGAGCAGTTCTTC. Protein sequence: CSVTGGSYNEQFF.

The J gene is TRBJ1-6, the V gene TRBV6-6; 8 positions match TRBD1. CDR3 length: 14 residues. Germline-derived CDR1 and CDR2 are MNHNY and SVGAGI (reference sequence). J was trimmed by 9 bases and V by 6 bases; bases with no gene match: 7. The DNA for the CDR3 is TGTGCCAGCAGGCTGACAGGGGACCCTTCACCCCTCCACTTT. Encoded protein: CASRLTGDPSPLHF.

The J gene is TRBJ2-3, the V gene TRBV5-8; D is ambiguous. CDR3 length equals 15 residues. From germline, CDR1 is SGHTS and CDR2 YDEGEE. Trimming took 0 bases from V and 2 from J, leaving 10 bases between them. CDR3: CASSLGSMTTDTQYF. CDR3 coding DNA: TGTGCCAGCAGCTTGGGGAGCATGACCACAGATACGCAGTATTTT. Looking up the rest from reference TRBV5-8 and TRBJ2-3 gives the full variable domain: EAGVTQSPTHLIKTRGQQATLRCSPISGHTSVYWYQQALGLGLQFLLWYDEGEERNRGNFPPRFSGRQFPNYSSELNVNALELEDSALYLCASSLGSMTTDTQYFGPGTRLTVL.

The J gene is TRBJ2-3, the V gene TRBV9; 9 bases are shared with TRBD2. Germline assignment: CDR1 SGDLS and CDR2 YYNGEE. The CDR3 has 15 amino acids. J was trimmed by 5 bases and V by 0 bases; bases with no gene match: 4. Here the CDR3 reads CASSVGGGALDTQYF. The CDR3 coding sequence is TGTGCCAGCAGCGTAGGCGGGGGGGCCTTAGATACGCAGTATTTT.